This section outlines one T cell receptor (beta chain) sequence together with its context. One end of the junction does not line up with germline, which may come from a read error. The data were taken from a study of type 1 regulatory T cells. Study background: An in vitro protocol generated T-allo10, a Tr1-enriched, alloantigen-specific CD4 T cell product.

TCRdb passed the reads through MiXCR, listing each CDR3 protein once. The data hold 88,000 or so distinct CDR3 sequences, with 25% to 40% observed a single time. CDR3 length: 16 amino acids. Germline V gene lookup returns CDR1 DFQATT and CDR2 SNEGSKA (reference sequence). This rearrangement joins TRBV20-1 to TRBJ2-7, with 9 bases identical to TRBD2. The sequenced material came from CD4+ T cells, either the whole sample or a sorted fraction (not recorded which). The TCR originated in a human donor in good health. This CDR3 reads CSARAMRLAASYVQYF. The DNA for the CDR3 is TGCAGTGCTAGAGCAATGCGACTAGCGGCTTCCTACGTGCAGTACTTC.